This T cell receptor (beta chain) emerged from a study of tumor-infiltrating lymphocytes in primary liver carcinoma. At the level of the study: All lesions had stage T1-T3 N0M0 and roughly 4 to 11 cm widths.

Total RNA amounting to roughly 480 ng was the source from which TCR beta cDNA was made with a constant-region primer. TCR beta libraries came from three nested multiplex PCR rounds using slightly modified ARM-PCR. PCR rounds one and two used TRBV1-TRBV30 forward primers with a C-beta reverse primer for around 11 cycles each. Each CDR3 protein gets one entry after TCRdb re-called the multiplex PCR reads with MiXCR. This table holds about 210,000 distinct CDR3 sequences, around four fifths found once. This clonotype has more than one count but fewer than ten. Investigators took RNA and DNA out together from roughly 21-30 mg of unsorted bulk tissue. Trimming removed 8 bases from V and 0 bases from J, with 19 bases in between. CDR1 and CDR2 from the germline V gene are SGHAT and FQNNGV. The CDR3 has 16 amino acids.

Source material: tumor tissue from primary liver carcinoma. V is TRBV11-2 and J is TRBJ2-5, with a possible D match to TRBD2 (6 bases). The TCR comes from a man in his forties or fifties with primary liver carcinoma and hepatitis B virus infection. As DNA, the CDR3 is TGTGCCAGCGGATCCCGGGACTCGGCCCACCAAGAGACCCAGTACTTC. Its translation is CASGSRDSAHQETQYF.